This entry lists 13 T cell receptor beta chains sequenced from one sample in a study of human T cells and chemical hapten exposure. TCRdb passed the RACE reads through MiXCR, listing each CDR3 protein once. The sample includes 360,000 or so distinct CDR3 sequences, about 6% of them seen just once. The time point was: patch test 2, 6 weeks after DPC sensitization. Treatment noted: therapeutic diphenylcyclopropenone sensitization with weekly scalp DPC. The material was whole blood, obtained in connection with sensitization to the hapten diphenylcyclopropenone (DPC). These receptors originate from a woman aged 18-30 years with alopecia areata. Some clones in this sample may be carry-over from other donors' samples.

In this sample, this clonotype turned up once. The chain couples TRBV18 to TRBJ1-5, with 10 nucleotides matching TRBD1. V trimming: 3 bases; J trimming: 7 bases; junction bases outside the gene matches: 3. The CDR3 is 14 amino acids. The V gene's germline CDR1 is KGHSH and CDR2 LQKENI. For the CDR3, the DNA is TGTGCCAGCTCACCGGGGACAGGGGAACAGCCCCAGCATTTT. Translated: CASSPGTGEQPQHF.

This clonotype has at least ten counts. The chain couples TRBV6-6 to TRBJ2-3; 10 bases agree with TRBD2. The CDR3 extends over 15 amino acids. The germline gives CDR1 MNHNY, CDR2 SVGAGI (reference sequence). V gave up 2 bases and J gave up 4 bases; unmatched junction bases: 3. CDR3 loop: CASSYGSGGADTQYF. CDR3 DNA sequence: TGTGCCAGCAGTTACGGCAGCGGGGGGGCAGATACGCAGTATTTT.

This clonotype was recorded at least ten times. This sequence joins TRBV7-2 and TRBJ2-3; D possibly matches TRBD1 or TRBD2 (6 bases each). This CDR3 has 15 residues. Germline CDR1 SGHTA, CDR2 FQGNSA. The V end lost 6 bases, the J end lost 6 bases, and 19 bases lay between the germline ends. CDR3 loop: CASSSGARGLDTQYF. The DNA for the CDR3 is TGTGCCAGCAGTTCGGGGGCGAGAGGTTTGGATACGCAGTATTTT.

This chain links TRBV6-2 or TRBV6-3 with TRBJ1-1; D may be TRBD1 (6 bases). This CDR3 has 15 residues. Trimming cost V 5 bases and J 5 bases, with 18 bases left between them. In germline, CDR1 is MNHEY, CDR2 SVGEGT. The CDR3 is CASSPPQGRRTEAFF. The DNA of the CDR3 is TGTGCCAGCAGTCCCCCCCAGGGGAGGAGGACTGAAGCTTTCTTT.

This clonotype was found many times. This chain uses TRBV20-1 with TRBJ1-2; 9 bases agree with TRBD1. The V gene's germline CDR1 is DFQATT and CDR2 SNEGSKA (reference sequence). The ends lost 3 bases at V and 7 bases at J; junction bases unmatched: 9. The CDR3 covers 14 residues. CDR3 in DNA: TGCAGTGCTAGGGGGGGACAGGGTCCCTCTGGCTACACCTTC. This sequence encodes CSARGGQGPSGYTF.

This clonotype was observed a handful of times. V gene TRBV6-5 combines with J gene TRBJ2-5, with 9 positions matching TRBD1. The CDR3 sequence is 17 residues long. Germline-derived CDR1 and CDR2 are MNHEY and SVGAGI. The V segment lost 4 bases and the J segment 4 bases; nucleotides outside the gene matches: 13. The CDR3: CASSSSGTGRLAETQYF. The CDR3 nucleotides are TGTGCCAGCAGTTCCTCCGGGACAGGGAGGCTAGCAGAGACCCAGTACTTC.

V gene TRBV27 combines with J gene TRBJ1-4, with D unclear. CDR3 length: 13 amino acids. V was trimmed by 6 bases and J by 8 bases, leaving 13 bases between them. Germline loops: CDR1 MNHEY, CDR2 SMNVEV (reference sequence). CDR3 protein: CASSPTEGEKLFF. For the CDR3, the DNA is TGTGCCAGCAGCCCCACCGAAGGAGAAAAACTGTTTTTT.

In its sample, this clonotype was seen a few times. The chain uses TRBV6-5 and TRBJ2-5; 7 nucleotides line up with TRBD2. CDR3 size: 16 residues. Trimming at V came to 5 bases and at J to 1 base, leaving 10 bases not matched to a gene. Germline CDR1 and CDR2: MNHEY and SVGAGI. CDR3: CASSRDLAVGQETQYF. CDR3 DNA: TGTGCCAGCAGTCGGGACCTAGCGGTAGGCCAAGAGACCCAGTACTTC.

This clonotype has a count of ten or more. The rearrangement links TRBV12-3 or TRBV12-4 to TRBJ1-5, with a possible D match to TRBD1 (5 bases). Trimming shortened V by 5 bases and J by 9 bases, and 14 bases separated the two germline ends. The CDR3 contains 13 residues. The CDR3 DNA reads as TGTGCCAGCAGTCGACAGCGAGAGCGGCCCCAGCATTTT. Protein product: CASSRQRERPQHF.

This clonotype came up a few times. This chain connects TRBV4-3 to TRBJ2-5; D may be TRBD2 (7 bases). CDR3 length equals 15 residues. The germline V gene has CDR1 LGHNA and CDR2 YSLEER. V shed 1 base and J shed 1 base, with 10 bases lying between them. CDR3 protein: CASSQAGGPQETQYF. CDR3 nucleotide sequence: TGCGCCAGCAGCCAAGCCGGGGGGCCCCAAGAGACCCAGTACTTC.

The genes are TRBV6-6 and TRBJ1-1, with 9 bases that match TRBD1. The CDR3 loop spans 15 amino acids. V trimming: 7 bases; J trimming: 2 bases; junction bases outside the gene matches: 8. Germline CDR1 reads MNHNY; CDR2 reads SVGAGI (reference sequence). The CDR3 DNA reads TGTGCCAGCACATCTCCGGGACAGGGCAACACTGAAGCTTTCTTT. The encoded protein is CASTSPGQGNTEAFF.

V usage is TRBV4-1 and J usage is TRBJ2-3; 9 bases are shared with TRBD1. The length of the CDR3 is 16 residues. CDR1 MGHRA and CDR2 YSYEKL come from the germline V gene. V dropped 1 base and J dropped 1; count of bases not matched to a gene: 3. The CDR3 here is CASSQVRDRGTDTQYF. CDR3 DNA: TGCGCCAGCAGCCAAGTCCGGGACAGGGGCACAGATACGCAGTATTTT.

This clonotype was seen many times. The chain is built from TRBV6-2 or TRBV6-3 and TRBJ1-1; 7 nucleotides align to TRBD1. Germline-derived CDR1 and CDR2 are MNHEY and SVGEGT. The CDR3 has 18 residues. J was trimmed by 4 bases and V by 8 bases; bases with no gene match: 22. For the CDR3, the DNA is TGTGCCAGCGGTTTCTCGAGGGACAGCCTGTCTGGGAGCACTGAAGCTTTCTTT. Translated: CASGFSRDSLSGSTEAFF.